Shown below are 19 T cell receptor beta chains from a single sample sequenced in a study of identifying expanded T cells in peripheral blood. Sequenced by immunoSEQ multiplex PCR; TCRdb stores in-frame clones only, minus some. The sample contains 84,000 or so clones, 70% to 90% of which appear only once. The specimen sequenced was blood. Receptor source: a person aged 18-69 years in good health.

CDR3 region: CASADRGRSNQPQHF. In DNA form, the CDR3 reads TGTGCCAGTGCCGACCGGGGACGTAGCAATCAGCCCCAGCATTTT. This chain connects TRBV19 to TRBJ1-5, with D possibly being TRBD1 (5 bases). From germline, CDR1 is LNHDA and CDR2 SQIVND (reference sequence). CDR3 length: 15 residues. The V end was cut by 8 bases, the J end by 0 bases, with 14 bases between.

The J gene is TRBJ2-1, the V gene TRBV5-1, with D unresolved. The CDR3 contains 13 residues. The ends were cut back, 4 bases at V and 0 bases at J, with 5 bases in the middle. The germline CDR1 and CDR2 sequences are SGHRS and YFSETQ. CDR3 coding DNA: TGCGCCAGCAGCCCGGCCTCCTACAATGAGCAGTTCTTC. Protein product: CASSPASYNEQFF.

The rearrangement joins TRBV2 to TRBJ1-2; D unclear. The germline CDR1 and CDR2 sequences are SNHLY and FYNNEI. Trimming shortened V by 5 bases and J by 1 base, and 8 bases separated the two germline ends. The CDR3 covers 13 residues. CDR3 region: CASSIYLNYGYTF. The DNA of the CDR3 is TGTGCCAGCAGTATCTACCTTAACTATGGCTACACCTTC.

The rearrangement joins TRBV27 to TRBJ2-7, with D tentatively TRBD1 (6 bases). Trimming removed 10 bases from V and 4 bases from J, with 17 bases in between. This CDR3 region has 13 residues. Germline CDR1 reads MNHEY; CDR2 reads SMNVEV (reference sequence). The CDR3 here is CATRPARGYEQYF. In nucleotides, the CDR3 is TGTGCCACCCGTCCGGCCAGGGGATACGAGCAGTACTTC.

The genes are TRBV4-3 and TRBJ1-1; 11 bases agree with TRBD1. V lost 6 bases to trimming and J lost 2 bases; unmatched junction nucleotides: 5. The germline CDR1 and CDR2 sequences are LGHNA and YSLEER. CDR3 length: 15 amino acids. The CDR3 is CASSLGTGGNTEAFF. The CDR3 nucleotides read TGCGCCAGCAGTCTCGGGACAGGGGGTAACACTGAAGCTTTCTTT.

Here the CDR3 reads CASSLGQSFSNQPQHF. In DNA, the CDR3 is TGTGCCAGCAGCTTGGGACAGTCATTCAGCAATCAGCCCCAGCATTTT. The J gene is TRBJ1-5, the V gene TRBV5-6; tentatively, D is TRBD1 (5 bases). CDR1 is SGHDT, CDR2 YYEEEE, per germline. This CDR3 region has 16 residues. V lost 0 bases, J lost 1 base, and 11 bases lay in between.

This clone was seen only a few times. The genes are TRBV30 and TRBJ2-7, with 7 bases fitting TRBD1. This CDR3 comprises 14 residues. CDR1 is GTSNPN and CDR2 is SVGIG in the germline V gene (reference sequence). The V and J ends lost 3 bases and 0 bases, in that order; junction bases with no gene match: 5. CDR3 in DNA: TGTGCCTGGAGAACAGGGGCTAGCTCCTACGAGCAGTACTTC. This translates into CAWRTGASSYEQYF.

This clone was seen only once. J is TRBJ2-7 and V is TRBV18; 11 bases are shared with TRBD2. Germline values: CDR1 KGHSH, CDR2 LQKENI. The CDR3 contains 15 residues. Trimming at V came to 3 bases and at J to 5 bases, leaving 6 bases not matched to a gene. For the CDR3, the DNA is TGTGCCAGCTCACCCGTAGCGGGAGGGCCTCACGAGCAGTACTTC. Translating gives CASSPVAGGPHEQYF.

In its sample, this clone was seen a few times. The chain links TRBV7-8 to TRBJ2-7; D may correspond to TRBD1 or TRBD2 (6 bases each). Germline V gives CDR1 SGHVS, CDR2 FQNEAQ. This CDR3 is 16 amino acids long. V shed 7 bases and J shed 2 bases, with 21 bases lying between them. DNA of the CDR3: TGTGCCAGCACAAAAGCGGAGGGGGGCACCACCTACGAGCAGTACTTC. Encoded protein: CASTKAEGGTTYEQYF.

The chain combines TRBV5-1 with TRBJ2-7; the match to TRBD2 covers 7 bases. In germline, CDR1 is SGHRS, CDR2 YFSETQ. This CDR3 has 14 residues. Germline trimming cut 3 bases from V and 4 bases from J; bases unmatched to any gene: 7. The chain's CDR3 is CASSYSGPQYEQYF. The CDR3 bases are TGCGCCAGCAGCTATAGCGGGCCGCAATACGAGCAGTACTTC.

The V call is TRBV19, the J call TRBJ1-5; 10 bases match TRBD1. The CDR3 runs 17 residues. The V gene end was trimmed by 4 bases and the J gene end by 2 bases; junction bases not matched to a gene: 8. Germline V gives CDR1 LNHDA, CDR2 SQIVND (reference sequence). CDR3 coding DNA: TGTGCCAGTAGTAGGGGGACAGGGGTAGATGGCAATCAGCCCCAGCATTTT. Translating gives CASSRGTGVDGNQPQHF.

In the case of this clone: Other DNA sequences in this specimen translate into the identical CDR3. The chain combines TRBV27 with TRBJ1-1, with TRBD1 as a possible D gene (6 bases). Trimming took off 6 bases at V and 1 base at J, with 9 bases between the two ends. The CDR3 loop spans 13 amino acids. Germline V lookup: CDR1 MNHEY, CDR2 SMNVEV (reference sequence). CDR3: CASSLTGNTEAFF. CDR3 nucleotide sequence: TGTGCCAGCAGCTTGACAGGGAACACTGAAGCTTTCTTT.

The chain links TRBV7-9 to TRBJ2-6; D gene uncertain. The germline V gene has CDR1 SEHNR and CDR2 FQNEAQ (reference sequence). This CDR3 spans 17 amino acids. The V and J ends lost 1 base and 0 bases respectively, with 10 bases between them. The CDR3 region is CASSLGGPRSGANVLTF. The CDR3 DNA follows: TGTGCCAGCAGCTTAGGCGGACCCCGCTCTGGGGCCAACGTCCTGACTTTC.

The chain is built from TRBV7-9 and TRBJ2-1; TRBD2 agrees at 9 bases. Trimming at V came to 4 bases and at J to 4 bases, leaving 8 bases not matched to a gene. This CDR3 spans 16 amino acids. CDR1 and CDR2 from the germline V gene are SEHNR and FQNEAQ (reference sequence). The CDR3 DNA reads TGTGCCAGCAGCTCTTCGGCTAGCGGGATGTACAATGAGCAGTTCTTC. This translates into CASSSSASGMYNEQFF.

V usage is TRBV7-2 and J usage is TRBJ1-1; D perhaps matches TRBD1 (6 bases). Trimming removed 7 bases from V and 4 bases from J, with 16 bases in between. Germline V gene sequence: CDR1 SGHTA, CDR2 FQGNSA. The CDR3 runs to 14 residues. CDR3 DNA: TGTGCCAGCACCACAAGCGGGGGCGTCACTGAAGCTTTCTTT. Translation: CASTTSGGVTEAFF.

This rearrangement joins TRBV6-5 to TRBJ1-5; D is ambiguous. CDR3 length: 15 residues. The germline CDR1 and CDR2 sequences are MNHEY and SVGAGI. V lost 2 bases to trimming and J lost 4 bases, with 12 bases between them. Here the CDR3 DNA reads TGTGCCAGCAGTTACGGGCCTTTCGGTAATCAGCCCCAGCATTTT. The encoded protein is CASSYGPFGNQPQHF.

This chain connects TRBV5-4 to TRBJ1-2; D is unclear. There are 15 residues in the CDR3. Germline CDR1 SGHNT, CDR2 YYREEE (reference sequence). V gave up 6 bases and J gave up 3 bases, with 18 bases separating them. The CDR3 nucleotides are TGTGCCAGCACCCGTTTGGGCGGGAGGGACTATGGCTACACCTTC. This gives the protein CASTRLGGRDYGYTF. Complete variable domain (other parts from reference TRBV5-4 and TRBJ1-2): ETGVTQSPTHLIKTRGQQVTLRCSSQSGHNTVSWYQQALGQGPQFIFQYYREEENGRGNFPPRFSGLQFPNYSSELNVNALELDDSALYLCASTRLGGRDYGYTFGSGTRLTVV.

The chain carries TRBV30 and TRBJ1-2, with 7 bases that match TRBD1. With 0 bases clipped from V and 4 bases from J, the junction kept 14 bases outside the gene matches. The CDR3 consists of 17 residues. Per germline, CDR1 GTSNPN and CDR2 SVGIG (reference sequence). CDR3: CAWSVRGVGGSIYGYTF. Here the CDR3 DNA reads TGTGCCTGGAGTGTACGTGGTGTAGGGGGCAGTATCTATGGCTACACCTTC.

This chain links TRBV5-6 with TRBJ1-5; 7 bases are a match to TRBD1. The germline gives CDR1 SGHDT, CDR2 YYEEEE. This CDR3 comprises 15 residues. The J segment lost 3 bases and the V segment lost 0 bases, leaving 3 bases of the junction unmatched. This CDR3 reads CASSLGQGPNQPQHF. The DNA of the CDR3 is TGTGCCAGCAGCTTGGGACAGGGCCCCAATCAGCCCCAGCATTTT. The whole variable domain, filled in from reference TRBV5-6 and TRBJ1-5, reads DAGVTQSPTHLIKTRGQQVTLRCSPKSGHDTVSWYQQALGQGPQFIFQYYEEEERQRGNFPDRFSGHQFPNYSSELNVNALLLGDSALYLCASSLGQGPNQPQHFGDGTRLSIL.